Presented here are 24 T cell receptor beta chains from one specimen sequenced in a study of T cell responses to AZD1222 COVID-19 vaccine. This table comes from immunoSEQ multiplex PCR, and its TCRdb copy is limited to in-frame clones, with some not included. The profile shows roughly 100,000 clones, 89% of them singletons. The sample in question was peripheral blood, obtained 28 days after the second AZD1222 dose. The origin of the receptors is an adult who received the AZD1222 COVID-19 vaccine.

The V and J genes are TRBV5-4 and TRBJ2-7, with 12 nucleotides matching TRBD1. Germline V lookup: CDR1 SGHNT, CDR2 YYREEE (reference sequence). The V segment lost 4 bases and the J segment 6 bases; nucleotides outside the gene matches: 11. The CDR3 totals 16 residues. The CDR3 protein is CASSPPGTGGWGEQYF. In DNA, the CDR3 is TGTGCCAGCAGCCCACCCGGGACAGGGGGCTGGGGCGAGCAGTACTTC.

CDR3 sequence reads: CASSAGTSGSFSYNEQFF. The CDR3 DNA is TGTGCCAGCAGCGCCGGGACTAGCGGCAGCTTCTCCTACAATGAGCAGTTCTTC. This chain joins TRBV14 and TRBJ2-1; 11 bases fit TRBD2. The CDR3 loop spans 18 amino acids. Trimming took 5 bases from V and 0 from J; bases not matched to a gene: 9. Looked up from germline, CDR1 is SGHDN and CDR2 is FVKESK.

The chain has TRBV7-8 and TRBJ2-1, with D perhaps TRBD1 (6 bases). The CDR3 has 15 amino acids. Trimming stripped 5 bases from V and 3 bases from J, with 14 bases between. Germline lookup yields CDR1 SGHVS and CDR2 FQNEAQ. CDR3: CASSPREGHYNEQFF. The DNA for the CDR3 is TGTGCCAGCAGCCCCCGTGAGGGACACTACAATGAGCAGTTCTTC.

This chain connects TRBV3-1 (or the pseudogene TRBV3-2) to TRBJ1-1; the D gene is possibly TRBD1 (6 bases). Trimming stripped 7 bases from V and 5 bases from J, with 17 bases between. Germline V lookup: CDR1 LGHDT, CDR2 YNNKEL (reference sequence). This CDR3 comprises 14 residues. The CDR3: CASTPSLRGTEAFF. The DNA of the CDR3 is TGTGCCAGCACCCCAAGCTTAAGGGGGACTGAAGCTTTCTTT.

This clone appeared once. This sequence joins TRBV11-2 and TRBJ2-3; D may be TRBD2 (5 bases). Germline lookup yields CDR1 SGHAT and CDR2 FQNNGV. CDR3 length: 14 amino acids. V lost 5 bases to trimming and J lost 6 bases, with 15 bases between them. The CDR3 loop is CASSTWPQRDTQYF. CDR3 in DNA: TGTGCCAGCAGCACCTGGCCTCAGCGGGATACGCAGTATTTT.

The chain is built from TRBV3-1 (or the pseudogene TRBV3-2) and TRBJ1-1; tentative D call: TRBD1 (6 bases). The CDR3 loop spans 15 amino acids. Between the trimmed V and J ends, which lost 4 bases and 2 bases, there was a span of 14 bases. Germline V lookup: CDR1 LGHDT, CDR2 YNNKEL (reference sequence). The chain's CDR3 is CASSLRGGGNTEAFF. The CDR3 DNA sequence: TGTGCCAGCAGCCTAAGAGGAGGGGGAAACACTGAAGCTTTCTTT.

The rearrangement uses TRBV28 and TRBJ1-4; 9 nucleotides align to TRBD1. V was pared by 8 bases and J by 8 bases, with 9 bases of the junction left unmatched. CDR3 length: 14 amino acids. The germline V gene has CDR1 MDHEN and CDR2 SYDVKM. The CDR3 region is CASFNGQGKEKLFF. The CDR3 DNA sequence: TGTGCCAGCTTCAACGGACAGGGGAAGGAAAAACTGTTTTTT.

This clone was observed a single time. V and J are TRBV7-3 and TRBJ1-1; perhaps TRBD1 as D (6 bases). V was clipped by 5 bases and J by 6 bases, with 10 bases between them. This CDR3 region has 12 residues. Germline CDR1 and CDR2: SGHTA and FQGTGA. CDR3 bases: TGTGCCAGCAGCGTACAGGGTTCTGAAGCTTTCTTT. It translates to CASSVQGSEAFF.

DNA of the CDR3: TGTGCCAGCAGCCAAGATCTGGGACAGGGGGTCGGTGAGCAGTTCTTC. This encodes CASSQDLGQGVGEQFF. The genes are TRBV4-2 and TRBJ2-1, with 11 bases aligning to TRBD1. With 0 bases clipped from V and 9 bases from J, the junction kept 7 bases outside the gene matches. The CDR3 totals 16 residues. Germline V lookup: CDR1 LGHNA, CDR2 YNFKEQ.

The V and J genes are TRBV5-1 and TRBJ2-4, with 10 bases identical to TRBD2. V trimming: 1 base; J trimming: 2 bases; junction bases outside the gene matches: 6. This CDR3 has 17 amino acids. The germline V gene encodes CDR1 SGHRS and CDR2 YFSETQ. The CDR3: CASSLPGLADTKNIQYF. The CDR3, as DNA: TGCGCCAGCAGCTTGCCCGGACTAGCGGATACCAAAAACATTCAGTACTTC.

V usage is TRBV27 and J usage is TRBJ2-7, with a tentative D call TRBD2 (6 bases). Trimming pared 6 bases from V and 11 bases from J, leaving 11 bases between. Germline assignment: CDR1 MNHEY and CDR2 SMNVEV (reference sequence). This CDR3 has 10 residues. The CDR3 DNA reads as TGTGCCAGCAGCCGCGGGACTGAGTACTTC. Protein: CASSRGTEYF.

This chain uses TRBV4-1 with TRBJ1-4; 8 bases map to TRBD1. The CDR3 length is 13 residues. V gave up 10 bases and J gave up 3 bases; unmatched junction bases: 4. CDR1 is MGHRA, CDR2 YSYEKL, per germline. As DNA, the CDR3 is TGCGCCACTTCGGACAGGGCTAATGAAAAACTGTTTTTT. Translated, it gives CATSDRANEKLFF.

As to this clone: The junction departs from the called germline gene at one end, perhaps through a read error. The genes are TRBV7-9 and TRBJ2-1, with D unresolved. This CDR3 spans 8 amino acids. Germline V gene data show CDR1 as SEHNR and CDR2 as FQNEAQ (reference sequence). The CDR3, as DNA: TGTGCCAGCAGCCCTCAGATCTTC. It translates to CASSPQIF.

The J gene is TRBJ2-6, the V gene TRBV6-2 or TRBV6-3; no clear D gene. In germline, CDR1 is MNHEY, CDR2 SVGEGT. V lost 2 bases and J lost 0, with 11 bases in between. The CDR3 consists of 17 residues. CDR3 bases: TGTGCCAGCAGTTACCAGGTTTATGACTCTGGGGCCAACGTCCTGACTTTC. Protein: CASSYQVYDSGANVLTF.

This sequence joins TRBV19 and TRBJ2-7; D remains unclear. There are 15 residues in the CDR3. Trimming took off 1 base at V and 1 base at J, with 11 bases between the two ends. CDR1 is LNHDA and CDR2 is SQIVND in the germline V gene (reference sequence). CDR3 nucleotide sequence: TGTGCCAGTAGTATAGGCCCCGGGCCATCCTACGAGCAGTACTTC. This sequence encodes CASSIGPGPSYEQYF. The full variable domain, with the rest looked up from reference TRBV19 and TRBJ2-7, is DGGITQSPKYLFRKEGQNVTLSCEQNLNHDAMYWYRQDPGQGLRLIYYSQIVNDFQKGDIAEGYSVSREKKESFPLTVTSAQKNPTAFYLCASSIGPGPSYEQYFGPGTRLTVT.

This chain uses TRBV7-2 with TRBJ1-2, with 9 bases that match TRBD1. Germline CDR1 reads SGHTA; CDR2 reads FQGNSA. CDR3 length: 15 residues. J gave up 1 base and V 5 bases, and 5 bases lay outside the gene matches. CDR3 DNA: TGTGCCAGCAGCCCCGGGACAGGGCTTAACTATGGCTACACCTTC. Its translation is CASSPGTGLNYGYTF.

The rearrangement uses TRBV21-1 and TRBJ1-5. TRBV21-1 is given as a pseudogene. The CDR3 spans 14 residues. The CDR3 region is CAIWSPGRDQPQHF. The CDR3 nucleotides read TGTGCCATCTGGTCCCCAGGGAGAGATCAGCCCCAGCATTTT.

The chain's CDR3 is CASSSGNPNTGELFF. The CDR3, as DNA: TGTGCCAGCAGCTCCGGGAACCCGAACACCGGGGAGCTGTTTTTT. The chain joins TRBV9 to TRBJ2-2; D is perhaps TRBD2 (5 bases). V was shortened by 4 bases and J by 0 bases, with 10 bases between the two germline ends. This CDR3 spans 15 amino acids. Germline V gene sequence: CDR1 SGDLS, CDR2 YYNGEE.

This clone showed up just a few times. The V gene is TRBV27, the J gene TRBJ1-2, with TRBD1 as a possible D gene (5 bases). This CDR3 comprises 15 residues. V lost 3 bases to trimming and J lost 4 bases, with 15 bases between them. Germline V lookup: CDR1 MNHEY, CDR2 SMNVEV (reference sequence). The CDR3, as DNA: TGTGCCAGCAGTTTTGGGATTGACAGTCTCTATGGCTACACCTTC. Its protein is CASSFGIDSLYGYTF.

Turning to this clone: This specimen includes other DNA sequences encoding the same CDR3. The chain links TRBV10-2 to TRBJ2-5; 7 bases agree with TRBD1. The CDR3 covers 13 residues. CDR1 and CDR2 from the germline V gene are WSHSY and SAAADI. With V trimmed by 4 bases and J by 5 bases, 4 bases remained unmatched. The CDR3 region is CASSGNRGETQYF. CDR3 nucleotides: TGCGCCAGCAGTGGTAACAGGGGTGAGACCCAGTACTTC.

The rearrangement uses TRBV27 and TRBJ1-3; the D gene is possibly TRBD1 (6 bases). Germline assignment: CDR1 MNHEY and CDR2 SMNVEV (reference sequence). The CDR3 runs 17 residues. The V gene lost 4 bases and the J gene lost 4 bases, with 20 bases spanning the gap. The CDR3 region is CASSSGTGTWSGNTIYF. The CDR3 DNA follows: TGTGCCAGCAGTTCGGGGACCGGGACATGGTCCGGAAACACCATATATTTT.

The rearrangement links TRBV3-1 (or the pseudogene TRBV3-2) to TRBJ2-7; 9 bases are a match to TRBD1. From germline, CDR1 is LGHDT and CDR2 YNNKEL (reference sequence). V was clipped by 3 bases and J by 5 bases; unmatched bases: 5. The CDR3 is 14 residues long. CDR3 nucleotide sequence: TGTGCCAGCAGCCAGAGACAGGGGGTCGACGAGCAGTACTTC. Protein: CASSQRQGVDEQYF.

The chain uses TRBV10-1 and TRBJ2-7; no reliable D call. Deletions cut 3 bases from V and 0 bases from J, with 21 bases between. Germline CDR1 and CDR2: WNHNN and SYGVQD (reference sequence). The CDR3 is made up of 18 amino acids. CDR3 nucleotide sequence: TGCGCCAGCAGTGATGACCCCTCCCCCTTGCCGGACTCCTACGAGCAGTACTTC. Translated, it gives CASSDDPSPLPDSYEQYF.

The chain links TRBV7-2 to TRBJ1-6, with 8 bases that match TRBD1. In germline, CDR1 is SGHTA, CDR2 FQGNSA. The CDR3 runs to 17 residues. J was trimmed by 9 bases and V by 5 bases; bases with no gene match: 15. CDR3 residues: CASSPRDRKNAGSPLHF. CDR3 in DNA: TGTGCCAGCAGCCCTCGGGACAGGAAGAACGCGGGTTCACCCCTCCACTTT.